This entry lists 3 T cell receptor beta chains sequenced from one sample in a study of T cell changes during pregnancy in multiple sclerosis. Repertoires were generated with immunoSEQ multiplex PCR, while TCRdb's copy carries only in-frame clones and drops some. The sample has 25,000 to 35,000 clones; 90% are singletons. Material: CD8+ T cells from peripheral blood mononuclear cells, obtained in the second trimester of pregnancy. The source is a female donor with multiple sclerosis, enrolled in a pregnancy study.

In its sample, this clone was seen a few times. The CDR3 protein is CAISDGRELNEQFF. The CDR3 region has the DNA TGTGCCATCAGTGATGGACGGGAGCTCAATGAGCAGTTCTTC. V usage is TRBV10-3 and J usage is TRBJ2-1, with a tentative D call TRBD2 (6 bases). The CDR3 runs 14 residues. Trimming took 3 bases from V and 6 from J, leaving 12 bases between them. The germline gives CDR1 ENHRY, CDR2 SYGVKD.

The CDR3 DNA reads TGCGCCAGCAGCTTGGCCCCAGGGACCTACGAGCAGTACTTC. It encodes CASSLAPGTYEQYF. This rearrangement joins TRBV5-1 to TRBJ2-7; TRBD1 is a possible D gene (5 bases). CDR3 length: 14 residues. The germline CDR1 and CDR2 sequences are SGHRS and YFSETQ. The ends were cut back, 0 bases at V and 2 bases at J, with 9 bases in the middle. The full variable domain, with the rest looked up from reference TRBV5-1 and TRBJ2-7, is KAGVTQTPRYLIKTRGQQVTLSCSPISGHRSVSWYQQTPGQGLQFLFEYFSETQRNKGNFPGRFSGRQFSNSRSEMNVSTLELGDSALYLCASSLAPGTYEQYFGPGTRLTVT.

The CDR3 nucleotides are TGCAGCGTCGTACCCGTACACGGGGGGCCTGTCTACGAGCAGTACTTC. This gives the protein CSVVPVHGGPVYEQYF. The genes are TRBV29-1 and TRBJ2-7, with D possibly matching TRBD2 (7 bases). V was clipped by 6 bases and J by 3 bases, with 24 bases between them. This CDR3 comprises 16 residues. The germline V gene has CDR1 SQVTM and CDR2 ANQGSEA.